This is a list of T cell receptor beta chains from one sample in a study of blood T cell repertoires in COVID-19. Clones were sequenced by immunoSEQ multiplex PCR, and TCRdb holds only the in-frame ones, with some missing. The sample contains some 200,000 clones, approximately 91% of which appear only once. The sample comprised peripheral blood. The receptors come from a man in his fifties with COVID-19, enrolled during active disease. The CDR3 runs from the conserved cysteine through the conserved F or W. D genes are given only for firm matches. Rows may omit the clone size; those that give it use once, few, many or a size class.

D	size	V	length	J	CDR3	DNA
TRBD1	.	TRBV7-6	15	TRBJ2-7	CASSAAGTGTYEQYF	TGTGCCAGCAGCGCAGCCGGGACAGGGACCTACGAGCAGTACTTC
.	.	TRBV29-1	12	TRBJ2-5	CSPRGQGETQYF	TGCAGCCCCAGGGGCCAGGGTGAGACCCAGTACTTC
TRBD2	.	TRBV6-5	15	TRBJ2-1	CASTPAHAGDHEQFF	TGTGCCAGCACCCCCGCCCACGCGGGAGATCATGAGCAGTTCTTC
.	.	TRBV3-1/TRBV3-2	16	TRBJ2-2	CASSQWGGRGTGELFF	TGTGCCAGCAGCCAATGGGGAGGTAGAGGCACCGGGGAGCTGTTTTTT
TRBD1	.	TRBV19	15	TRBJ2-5	CASSIARDRLETQYF	TGTGCCAGTAGTATAGCTCGGGACAGGCTCGAGACCCAGTACTTC
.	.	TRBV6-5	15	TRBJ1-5	CASSRDTPSNQPQHF	TGTGCCAGCAGTAGGGACACTCCTAGCAATCAGCCCCAGCATTTT
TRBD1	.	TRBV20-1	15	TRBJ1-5	CSASGGQGNNQPQHF	TGCAGTGCTAGTGGGGGACAGGGCAATAATCAGCCCCAGCATTTT
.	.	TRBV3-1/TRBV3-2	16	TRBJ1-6	CASSQGGGEGNSPLHF	TGTGCCAGCAGCCAAGGGGGAGGGGAAGGTAATTCACCCCTCCACTTT
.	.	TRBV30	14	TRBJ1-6	CAWSPWASNSPLHF	TGTGCCTGGAGTCCTTGGGCCTCTAATTCACCCCTCCACTTT
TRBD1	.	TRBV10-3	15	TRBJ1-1	CAIRLTGGGSVEAFF	TGTGCCATCAGATTGACAGGGGGCGGTTCCGTTGAAGCTTTCTTT
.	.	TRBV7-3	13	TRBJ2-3	CASSLIAGDTQYF	TGTGCCAGCAGCTTAATTGCGGGAGATACGCAGTATTTT
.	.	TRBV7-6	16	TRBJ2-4	CASSSSVQGDKNIQYF	TGTGCCAGCAGCTCTAGTGTACAGGGTGACAAAAACATTCAGTACTTC
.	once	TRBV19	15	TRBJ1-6	CASSPTAGNNSPLHF	TGTGCCAGTAGCCCAACGGCAGGGAATAATTCACCCCTCCACTTT
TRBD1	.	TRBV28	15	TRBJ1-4	CASSLRQGRNEKLFF	TGTGCCAGCAGTTTGAGACAGGGGCGAAATGAAAAACTGTTTTTT
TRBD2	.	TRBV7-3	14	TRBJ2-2	CASSLSGGTGELFF	TGTGCCAGCAGCTTATCGGGGGGAACCGGGGAGCTGTTTTTT
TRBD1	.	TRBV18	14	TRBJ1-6	CASSPDRVNSPLHF	TGTGCCAGCTCACCGGACAGGGTGAATTCACCCCTCCACTTT
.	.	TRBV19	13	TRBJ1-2	CASSLTRDYGYTF	TGTGCCAGTAGCTTAACTCGGGACTATGGCTACACCTTC
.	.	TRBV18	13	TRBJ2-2	CASSPDRTGELFF	TGTGCCAGCTCACCCGACAGAACCGGGGAGCTGTTTTTT
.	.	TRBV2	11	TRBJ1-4	CAGRGREKLFF	TGTGCTGGGAGGGGACGTGAAAAACTGTTTTTT
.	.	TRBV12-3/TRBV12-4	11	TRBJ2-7	CASSSNYEQYF	TGTGCCAGCAGTTCCAACTACGAGCAGTACTTC
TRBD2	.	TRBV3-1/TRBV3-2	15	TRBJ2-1	CASSASGGNYNEQFF	TGTGCCAGCAGTGCTAGCGGGGGGAACTACAATGAGCAGTTCTTC
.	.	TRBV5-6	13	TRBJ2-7	CASTGTVPYEQYF	TGTGCCAGCACCGGGACTGTACCCTACGAGCAGTACTTC
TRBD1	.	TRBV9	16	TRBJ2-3	CASSEMTGERTDTQYF	TGTGCCAGCAGTGAAATGACAGGGGAGAGGACAGATACGCAGTATTTT
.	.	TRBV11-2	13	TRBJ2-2	CASSLGGTGELFF	TGTGCCAGCAGCCTAGGCGGCACCGGGGAGCTGTTTTTT